This note documents a single TCR beta chain sequence. The antigen remains undetermined. Semi-nested PCR with Nested Universal Primer A followed constant-region reverse priming of full-length variable regions. Via MiXCR, TCRdb re-called the 5' RACE reads, giving one row per CDR3 protein. The sample lists about 41,000 distinct CDR3 sequences; less than 35% were seen once. The memory fraction was CD4+CD45RO+CD25- cells. Study-level findings and limits: Tumor Tregs overlapped most with tumor, then blood, naive CD4+ cells. Tumor memory CD4+ T cell TCR gene usage was found to cluster with blood and lymph node memory CD4+ cells and with lymph node naive CD4+ cells.

Looked up from germline, CDR1 is KGHDR and CDR2 is SFDVKD. Trimming took 12 bases from V and 0 from J, leaving 13 bases between them. The CDR3 consists of 14 residues. The TCR sequence derives from a female donor with breast cancer. The chain links TRBV24-1 to TRBJ2-2; weak D call: TRBD2 (6 bases). The material sequenced was memory CD4+ T cells sorted from a lymph node. Subset specified: memory CD4+ T cells, CD4+CD45RO+CD25-. In DNA form, the CDR3 reads TGTGCCTCCGGGGACTTTCCGAACACCGGGGAGCTGTTTTTT. Protein product: CASGDFPNTGELFF.